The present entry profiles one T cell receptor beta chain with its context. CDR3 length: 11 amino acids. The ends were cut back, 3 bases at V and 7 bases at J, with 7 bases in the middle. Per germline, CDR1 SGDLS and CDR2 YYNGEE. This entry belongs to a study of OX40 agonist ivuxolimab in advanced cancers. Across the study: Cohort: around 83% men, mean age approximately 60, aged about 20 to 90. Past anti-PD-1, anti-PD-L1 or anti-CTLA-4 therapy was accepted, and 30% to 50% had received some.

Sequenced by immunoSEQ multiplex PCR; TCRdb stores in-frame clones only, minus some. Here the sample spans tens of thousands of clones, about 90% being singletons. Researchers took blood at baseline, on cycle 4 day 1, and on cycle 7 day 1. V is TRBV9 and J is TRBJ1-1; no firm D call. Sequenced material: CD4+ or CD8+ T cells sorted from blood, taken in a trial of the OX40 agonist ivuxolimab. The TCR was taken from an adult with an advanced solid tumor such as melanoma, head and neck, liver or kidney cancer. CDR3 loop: CASSAGSEAFF. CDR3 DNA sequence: TGTGCCAGCAGCGCCGGGAGTGAAGCTTTCTTT.